The rows below give T cell receptor beta chains drawn from one sample of a study of T cells after yellow fever vaccination. TCRdb reanalysed the 5' RACE reads using MiXCR and keeps one entry per CDR3 protein. The table records roughly 74,000 distinct CDR3 sequences, around 6.9% of them present only once. The material was CD8+ T cells sorted from PBMCs, obtained about 5 days after the first yellow fever vaccination. These receptors were collected from a man aged 18 to 29 who received the YFV17D yellow fever vaccine. Each CDR3 is given with its conserved first and last residue. The D gene is left open where the match is weak. Some rows mark clone size as missing; the rest say once, few, many or name a class of expanded clone.

TRBJ2-1,TRBV5-1,.,many,TGCGCCAGCAGCTTCCGGAGCGGGCACAATGAGCAGTTCTTC,CASSFRSGHNEQFF
TRBJ1-5,TRBV6-2/TRBV6-3,.,.,TGTGCCAGCAGTTACTTTGGGGGTGGACAGCCCCAGCATTTT,CASSYFGGGQPQHF
TRBJ2-7,TRBV6-5,.,.,TGTGCCAGCAGTTACCCTCGGAAGCTCCCCTACGAGCAGTACTTC,CASSYPRKLPYEQYF
TRBJ2-2,TRBV4-3,.,many,TGCGCCAGCAGCCAAGATCAGGGGTTGAACACCGGGGAGCTGTTTTTT,CASSQDQGLNTGELFF
TRBJ1-1,TRBV19,.,few,TGTGCCAGTAGTATTGCCACAGGCACTGAAGCTTTCTTT,CASSIATGTEAFF
TRBJ2-5,TRBV7-8,.,.,TGTGCCAGCAGCTTAGATGCCCGATATTTGGAGACCCAGTACTTC,CASSLDARYLETQYF
TRBJ2-5,TRBV7-2,.,.,TGTGCCAGCAGCTTAAGGTTCCAAGAGACCCAGTACTTC,CASSLRFQETQYF
TRBJ2-3,TRBV6-4,.,few,TGTGCCAGCAGTGACTCGGGGGGGGGCGGAGATACGCAGTATTTT,CASSDSGGGGDTQYF
TRBJ2-7,TRBV5-8,.,few,TGTGCCAGCAGCTTCGGCTCCGCGCAGTACTTC,CASSFGSAQYF
TRBJ1-2,TRBV11-2,.,few,TGTGCCAGCAGCTCCGTTGGGGGGGATGGCTACACCTTC,CASSSVGGDGYTF
TRBJ2-1,TRBV6-5,TRBD2,.,TGTGCCAGCAGTTACGGCGGGGGGCCGGGGAATGAGCAGTTCTTC,CASSYGGGPGNEQFF
TRBJ2-7,TRBV7-9,TRBD1,many,TGTGCCAGCAGCTCCCGGGACAGGTTCTACGAGCAGTACTTC,CASSSRDRFYEQYF
TRBJ2-5,TRBV6-2/TRBV6-3,TRBD2,few,TGTGCCAGCAGTTACTCCCCTACTAGCGGGGGGTTGGAGACCCAGTACTTC,CASSYSPTSGGLETQYF
TRBJ2-1,TRBV6-2/TRBV6-3,.,many,TGTGCCAGCAGTTACTACGGGAGCTACAATGAGCAGTTCTTC,CASSYYGSYNEQFF
TRBJ2-7,TRBV10-2,TRBD1,.,TGCGCCAGCAGTGAGGGACAGGGACTCTACGAGCAGTACTTC,CASSEGQGLYEQYF
TRBJ1-6,TRBV28,.,.,TGTGCCAGCAGCCCTCGTACGGGGAGAGGATCACCCCTCCACTTT,CASSPRTGRGSPLHF
TRBJ2-3,TRBV20-1,TRBD2,many,TGCAGTGCACCCGGACTAGCGGGGGGGCCCACCACAGATACGCAGTATTTT,CSAPGLAGGPTTDTQYF
TRBJ2-7,TRBV14,TRBD1,.,TGTGCCAGCAGCCAAGTACAGGGGGCTGACGAGCAGTACTTC,CASSQVQGADEQYF
TRBJ1-2,TRBV7-3,TRBD1,.,TGTGCCAGCAGCTTACTACGCCGGGACAGGGTCTATGGCTACACCTTC,CASSLLRRDRVYGYTF
TRBJ2-2,TRBV12-3/TRBV12-4,TRBD2,many,TGTGCCAGCAGTCTTAGCGGGGGGTTGGCCGGGGAGCTGTTTTTT,CASSLSGGLAGELFF